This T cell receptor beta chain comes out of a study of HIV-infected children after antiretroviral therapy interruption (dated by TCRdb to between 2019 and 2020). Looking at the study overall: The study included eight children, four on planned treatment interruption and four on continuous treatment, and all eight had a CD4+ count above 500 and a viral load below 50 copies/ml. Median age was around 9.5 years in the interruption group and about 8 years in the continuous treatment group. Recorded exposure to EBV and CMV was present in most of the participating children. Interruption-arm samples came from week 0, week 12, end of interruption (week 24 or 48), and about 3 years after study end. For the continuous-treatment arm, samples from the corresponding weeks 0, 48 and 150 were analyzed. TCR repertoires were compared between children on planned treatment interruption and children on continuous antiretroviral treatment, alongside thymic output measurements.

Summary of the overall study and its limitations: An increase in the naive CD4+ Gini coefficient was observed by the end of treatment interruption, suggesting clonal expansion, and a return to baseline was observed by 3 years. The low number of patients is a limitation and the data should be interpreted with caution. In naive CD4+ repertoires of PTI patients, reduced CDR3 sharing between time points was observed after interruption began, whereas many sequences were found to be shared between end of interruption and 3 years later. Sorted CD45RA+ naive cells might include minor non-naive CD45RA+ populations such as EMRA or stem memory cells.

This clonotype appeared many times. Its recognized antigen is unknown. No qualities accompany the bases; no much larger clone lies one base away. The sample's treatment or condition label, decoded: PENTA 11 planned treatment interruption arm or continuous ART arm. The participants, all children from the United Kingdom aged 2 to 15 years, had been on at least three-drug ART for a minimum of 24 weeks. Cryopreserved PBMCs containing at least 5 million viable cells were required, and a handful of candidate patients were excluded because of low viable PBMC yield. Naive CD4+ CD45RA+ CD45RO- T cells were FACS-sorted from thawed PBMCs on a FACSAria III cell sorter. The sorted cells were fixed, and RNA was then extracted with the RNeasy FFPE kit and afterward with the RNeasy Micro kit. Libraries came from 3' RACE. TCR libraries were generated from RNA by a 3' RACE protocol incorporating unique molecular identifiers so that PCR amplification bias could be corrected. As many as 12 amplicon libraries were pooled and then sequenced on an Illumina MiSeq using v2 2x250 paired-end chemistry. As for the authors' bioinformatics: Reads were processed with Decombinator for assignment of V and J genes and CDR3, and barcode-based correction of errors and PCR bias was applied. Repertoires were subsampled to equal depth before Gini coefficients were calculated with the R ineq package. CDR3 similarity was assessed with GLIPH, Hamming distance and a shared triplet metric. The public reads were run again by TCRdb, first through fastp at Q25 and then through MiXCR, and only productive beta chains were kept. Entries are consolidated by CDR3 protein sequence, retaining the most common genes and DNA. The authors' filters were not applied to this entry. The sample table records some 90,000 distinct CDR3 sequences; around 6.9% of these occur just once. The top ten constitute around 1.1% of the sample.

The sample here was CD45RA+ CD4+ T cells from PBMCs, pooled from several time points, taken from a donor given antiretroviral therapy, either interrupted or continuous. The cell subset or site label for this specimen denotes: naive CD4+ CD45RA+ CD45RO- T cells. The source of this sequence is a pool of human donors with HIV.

The DNA reads as follows: TGTGCCAGCAGTGACTCCGGCGGCAATCAGCCCCAGCATTTT. Its coded protein is CASSDSGGNQPQHF. The V and J genes are TRBV6-4 and TRBJ1-5, with no D gene named confidently. The CDR3 runs 14 residues from the cysteine to the phenylalanine. The DNA shown is the 42-base CDR3, in frame from base 1. V sheds 0 bases and J sheds 2 bases, leaving 5 bases between their ends. From a lookup of the germline V gene, CDR1 and CDR2 are MRHNA and SNTAGT.